This entry lists 15 T cell receptor beta chains sequenced from one sample in a study of PD-1 blockade in classical Hodgkin lymphoma. TCRdb's copy holds only in-frame clones and misses some; the assay was immunoSEQ multiplex PCR. Of 30,000 to 35,000 clones in the sample, 90% were seen once. Relapse was seen in all patients after autologous stem cell transplantation, and brentuximab vedotin exposure was variable. Out of thawed PBMCs, magnetic negative selection purified CD4+ T cells. This sample comprised CD4+ T cells from blood, obtained at baseline. The receptor source for this set is a human donor with classical Hodgkin lymphoma.

The rearrangement uses TRBV28 and TRBJ2-3; 12 nucleotides line up with TRBD2. This CDR3 is 18 amino acids long. V was clipped by 4 bases and J by 1 base; unmatched bases: 9. Germline CDR1 and CDR2: MDHEN and SYDVKM. The CDR3 loop is CASSSTSGSSTGTDTQYF. DNA for the CDR3: TGTGCCAGCAGTTCGACTAGCGGGAGTTCCACAGGCACAGATACGCAGTATTTT. The full variable domain, with the rest looked up from reference TRBV28 and TRBJ2-3, is DVKVTQSSRYLVKRTGEKVFLECVQDMDHENMFWYRQDPGLGLRLIYFSYDVKMKEKGDIPEGYSVSREKKERFSLILESASTNQTSMYLCASSSTSGSSTGTDTQYFGPGTRLTVL.

J is TRBJ1-4 and V is TRBV6-5; 7 nucleotides agree with TRBD1. Germline assignment: CDR1 MNHEY and CDR2 SVGAGI. This CDR3 has 15 residues. With 5 bases clipped from V and 5 bases from J, the junction kept 8 bases outside the gene matches. CDR3 protein: CASSRPGTANEKLFF. DNA of the CDR3: TGTGCCAGCAGTAGACCCGGGACAGCAAATGAAAAACTGTTTTTT.

The J gene is TRBJ1-4, the V gene TRBV19; a weak D match, TRBD1 (6 bases). Germline CDR1 and CDR2: LNHDA and SQIVND (reference sequence). V lost 1 base and J 8 bases, leaving 17 bases between the germline ends. The CDR3 loop spans 16 amino acids. CDR3: CASSIGGRGRGEKLFF. CDR3 nucleotide sequence: TGTGCCAGTAGTATAGGAGGGAGGGGGAGAGGAGAAAAACTGTTTTTT. The complete variable domain, with remaining parts taken from reference TRBV19 and TRBJ1-4, reads DGGITQSPKYLFRKEGQNVTLSCEQNLNHDAMYWYRQDPGQGLRLIYYSQIVNDFQKGDIAEGYSVSREKKESFPLTVTSAQKNPTAFYLCASSIGGRGRGEKLFFGSGTQLSVL.

The J gene is TRBJ1-2, the V gene TRBV7-2; D unclear. Trimming pared 5 bases from V and 5 bases from J, leaving 12 bases between. This CDR3 is 13 amino acids long. The germline V gene encodes CDR1 SGHTA and CDR2 FQGNSA. CDR3 sequence: CASSPTFLYGYTF. CDR3 sequence (DNA): TGTGCCAGCAGCCCCACCTTCTTATATGGCTACACCTTC.

V is TRBV7-6 and J is TRBJ1-1; the match to TRBD1 covers 10 bases. This CDR3 region has 14 residues. The trim removed 4 bases at V and 4 bases at J, leaving 3 bases unmatched. The germline V gene has CDR1 SGHVS and CDR2 FNYEAQ. DNA of the CDR3: TGTGCCAGCAGCTCGGACAGGGGGGGCACTGAAGCTTTCTTT. This translates into CASSSDRGGTEAFF.

The genes are TRBV11-2 and TRBJ1-5, with D possibly matching TRBD1 (5 bases). The V gene lost 1 base and the J gene lost 1 base, with 14 bases spanning the gap. There are 17 residues in the CDR3. Germline loops: CDR1 SGHAT, CDR2 FQNNGV. CDR3 nucleotide sequence: TGTGCCAGCAGCTTAGCGAAGACAGTAACAAGCAATCAGCCCCAGCATTTT. This encodes CASSLAKTVTSNQPQHF.

The chain carries TRBV6-4 and TRBJ2-7; tentatively, D is TRBD1 or TRBD2 (5 bases each). CDR3 length: 13 residues. Germline V lookup: CDR1 MRHNA, CDR2 SNTAGT. Trimming cost V 10 bases and J 2 bases, with 15 bases left between them. CDR3 nucleotides: TGTGCCACGCCGGGACGGGCGACCTACGAGCAGTACTTC. Translating it yields CATPGRATYEQYF.

As for this clone: One end of the junction fails to match germline, which may point to a read error. The chain has TRBV6-5 and TRBJ2-3; TRBD2 might be the D (5 bases). The CDR3 contains 15 residues. From germline, CDR1 is MNHEY and CDR2 SVGAGI. CDR3 sequence reads: CASSYSWASKDTQYF. The DNA for the CDR3 is TGTGCCAGCAGTTACTCCTGGGCTAGCAAAGATACGCAGTATTTT.

CDR3 sequence reads: CASSLRQGAIEKLFF. The CDR3 bases are TGTGCCAGTAGTCTTCGACAGGGGGCGATTGAAAAACTGTTTTTT. J is TRBJ1-4 and V is TRBV19; 10 bases map to TRBD1. Germline assignment: CDR1 LNHDA and CDR2 SQIVND (reference sequence). This CDR3 comprises 15 residues. The trim removed 5 bases at V and 7 bases at J, leaving 7 bases unmatched.

The V gene is TRBV2, the J gene TRBJ2-4, with unresolved D. Trimming took off 7 bases at V and 6 bases at J, with 25 bases between the two ends. Germline values: CDR1 SNHLY, CDR2 FYNNEI. The CDR3 runs 17 residues. Here the CDR3 reads CASTAHGQTSLGNIQYF. The CDR3 DNA reads TGTGCCAGCACCGCTCATGGGCAAACATCCTTAGGAAACATTCAGTACTTC.

The J gene is TRBJ2-3, the V gene TRBV5-6; 10 bases agree with TRBD2. The germline V gene has CDR1 SGHDT and CDR2 YYEEEE. V gave up 4 bases and J gave up 4 bases; unmatched junction bases: 12. CDR3 length equals 17 residues. CDR3: CASSEQPLAGVPDTQYF. CDR3 coding DNA: TGTGCCAGCAGCGAACAACCCCTAGCGGGAGTACCAGATACGCAGTATTTT.

This clone appeared once. The chain couples TRBV29-1 to TRBJ2-1, with D perhaps matching TRBD2 (5 bases). The V end was cut by 7 bases, the J end by 6 bases, with 16 bases between. The CDR3 covers 13 residues. Per the germline V gene, CDR1 is SQVTM and CDR2 is ANQGSEA. CDR3 in DNA: TGCAGCGCACCCCTACGGCTAGCCAATGAGCAGTTCTTC. Protein sequence: CSAPLRLANEQFF.

The rearrangement joins TRBV4-1 to TRBJ2-7, with TRBD2 identical over 15 bases. The CDR3 loop spans 16 amino acids. With 6 bases clipped from V and 4 bases from J, the junction kept 7 bases outside the gene matches. Germline values: CDR1 MGHRA, CDR2 YSYEKL. DNA of the CDR3: TGCGCCAGCAGATTAGAAGGGACTAGCGGGAGGTACGAGCAGTACTTC. It codes for CASRLEGTSGRYEQYF.

The CDR3 spells CASRPGVNTEAFF. CDR3 bases: TGTGCCAGCCGACCGGGCGTCAACACTGAAGCTTTCTTT. V gene TRBV2 combines with J gene TRBJ1-1; D gene uncertain. This CDR3 is 13 amino acids long. V was pared by 8 bases and J by 2 bases, with 12 bases between. CDR1 is SNHLY, CDR2 FYNNEI, per germline.

V gene TRBV6-1 combines with J gene TRBJ1-1; 7 bases line up with TRBD1. This CDR3 spans 15 amino acids. The V gene end was trimmed by 1 base and the J gene end by 12 bases; junction bases not matched to a gene: 14. CDR1 is MNHNS, CDR2 SASEGT, per germline. The DNA of the CDR3 is TGTGCCAGCAGTGAAGTAAGGACAGGTTCCGAGAGTACTTTCTTT. Translated, it gives CASSEVRTGSESTFF.